This TCR beta chain came from a study of identical twins. Study-wide results and caveats: The study found that models underestimated out-of-frame TCR alpha sharing in monozygotic twins. The authors drew conclusions from cross-sectional statistical analysis rather than following the same donors. Zero-insertion findings could be partly confounded by invariant cells (MAIT and iNKT cells).

In regard to this clonotype: The antigen remains undetermined.

CDR1 is SEHNR, CDR2 FQNEAQ, per germline (reference sequence). V was pared by 1 base and J by 12 bases, with 12 bases between. The CDR3 consists of 12 residues. Unique molecular identifiers were present on the cDNA, and a universal primer site came from template switching. TCRdb used MiXCR to reprocess the 5' RACE reads, holding one entry per CDR3 protein. The sample has 400,000 to 500,000 distinct CDR3 sequences, approximately 17% seen once. This sequence was found in a man aged 45-60 years in good health. Sequencing was carried out using naive T cells sorted from blood. The chain links TRBV7-9 to TRBJ1-1, with D unresolved. The chain's CDR3 is CASSLGNRRTFF. CDR3 bases: TGTGCCAGCAGCTTAGGAAACCGACGGACTTTCTTT.